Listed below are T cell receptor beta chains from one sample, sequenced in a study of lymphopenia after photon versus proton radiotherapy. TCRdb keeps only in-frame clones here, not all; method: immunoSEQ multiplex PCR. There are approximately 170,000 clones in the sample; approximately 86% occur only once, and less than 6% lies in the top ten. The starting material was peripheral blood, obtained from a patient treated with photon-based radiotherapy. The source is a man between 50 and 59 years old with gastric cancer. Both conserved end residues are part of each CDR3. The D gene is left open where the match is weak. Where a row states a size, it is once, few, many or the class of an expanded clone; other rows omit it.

TGCGCCAGCAGCCAAGTCACAGGGGCTGGGGCCAACGTCCTGACTTTC,CASSQVTGAGANVLTF,TRBV5-4,TRBD1,.,TRBJ2-6
TGTGCCAGCAGGCTATCAGCGGGAGTAGTAACAGATACGCAGTATTTT,CASRLSAGVVTDTQYF,TRBV7-9,TRBD2,.,TRBJ2-3
TGTGCCAGCAGCTTAGGAGTTACCTCCTCCTACGAGCAGTACTTC,CASSLGVTSSYEQYF,TRBV11-3,.,.,TRBJ2-7
TGTGCCAGCAGCCTAAGCGGGGGAGGGCCTTATGAGCAGTTCTTC,CASSLSGGGPYEQFF,TRBV11-2,TRBD2,.,TRBJ2-1
TGTGCCAGCACACAGGGGGCGAACACCGGGGAGCTGTTTTTT,CASTQGANTGELFF,TRBV2,TRBD1,.,TRBJ2-2
TGTGCCAGCAGCGTAGTAGGAGGGCGGGGGGACAATGAGCAGTTCTTC,CASSVVGGRGDNEQFF,TRBV9,TRBD2,once,TRBJ2-1
TGCAGCGTTAGAAGCGGGAGAAGCGAGCAGTACTTC,CSVRSGRSEQYF,TRBV29-1,TRBD2,.,TRBJ2-7
TGTGCCTGGAGCCCATACAATGAGCAGTTCTTC,CAWSPYNEQFF,TRBV30,.,.,TRBJ2-1
TGTGCCAGCAGCACCCGGACTAGCGGGACCCAAGAGACCCAGTACTTC,CASSTRTSGTQETQYF,TRBV7-2,TRBD2,.,TRBJ2-5
TGCGCCAGCAGCGGTATGAGGGTTGGGCGACGAATGAACACCGGGGAGCTGTTTTTT,CASSGMRVGRRMNTGELFF,TRBV5-1,.,.,TRBJ2-2
TGTGCCAGCAGCCAAGAATTAGGACTAGCTATCGAGCAGTACTTC,CASSQELGLAIEQYF,TRBV4-2,TRBD2,.,TRBJ2-7
TGTGCCAGCAGCCCTTCCGGGACAGCCTACGAGCAGTACTTC,CASSPSGTAYEQYF,TRBV9,TRBD1,.,TRBJ2-7
TGTGCCAGCTCAGCCGCAGAGAATCAGCCCCAGCATTTT,CASSAAENQPQHF,TRBV18,.,.,TRBJ1-5
TGTGCCAGCTCACCGTACAAGGGAGAGCAGTACTTC,CASSPYKGEQYF,TRBV18,.,.,TRBJ2-7
TGTGCCAGCAGCTTTTGGCTGCAGGGGAAGGGAGATACGCAGTATTTT,CASSFWLQGKGDTQYF,TRBV5-6,.,.,TRBJ2-3
TGTGCCAGCAGCTGGAGGGGGGCAGATACGCAGTATTTT,CASSWRGADTQYF,TRBV6-5,.,.,TRBJ2-3
TGTGCCTGGGACCGGGACTACCCCTCCTACAATGAGCAGTTCTTC,CAWDRDYPSYNEQFF,TRBV30,TRBD2,.,TRBJ2-1
TGTGCCAGCAGTGATACCCGAAGGCCCATGGGCTACTATGGCTACACCTTC,CASSDTRRPMGYYGYTF,TRBV25-1,.,.,TRBJ1-2
TGTGCCACCAGCAGGGGATCCGGGACAGATACGCAGTATTTT,CATSRGSGTDTQYF,TRBV15,.,.,TRBJ2-3
TGTGCCAGCTCACCACGGGGGGCCTCTGGAAACACCATATATTTT,CASSPRGASGNTIYF,TRBV18,.,.,TRBJ1-3
TGTGCCAGCAGCTTGGGACAGGGAGTTAACTACGAGCAGTACTTC,CASSLGQGVNYEQYF,TRBV5-6,TRBD1,.,TRBJ2-7
TGTGCCATCAGTGACCCCGGGACAGATAGCAATCAGCCCCAGCATTTT,CAISDPGTDSNQPQHF,TRBV10-3,TRBD1,.,TRBJ1-5
TGTGCCAGCAGACCCAGCGGGCAGACCTACGAGCAGTACTTC,CASRPSGQTYEQYF,TRBV7-2,.,.,TRBJ2-7
TGTGCCTCGGGAGGGCTATCCGGGGAGCTGTTTTTT,CASGGLSGELFF,TRBV30,TRBD2,.,TRBJ2-2
TGTGCCAGCAGCCCCCCCGGGGGGACTAGTGCCCTCAGGGAGCAGTTCTTC,CASSPPGGTSALREQFF,TRBV5-4,TRBD2,once,TRBJ2-1
TGTGCCAGTAATGACGGTTCCCAGCCCCAGCATTTT,CASNDGSQPQHF,TRBV19,.,.,TRBJ1-5
TGTGCCAGCAGCTTGGGACTCTCCAGCAATGAGCAGTTCTTC,CASSLGLSSNEQFF,TRBV11-3,.,.,TRBJ2-1
TGTGCCAGCAGTTTCCTCCCCGGGGAGCTGTTTTTT,CASSFLPGELFF,TRBV27,.,few,TRBJ2-2
TGTGCCAGCAGCTTGGACAGGGGGCGCGATGGCTACACCTTC,CASSLDRGRDGYTF,TRBV5-4,TRBD1,.,TRBJ1-2
TGTGCCAGCATTAATTACATACCTAGCACAGATACGCAGTATTTT,CASINYIPSTDTQYF,TRBV2,.,.,TRBJ2-3
TGCGCCAGCAGCTCTACTCCAGTGAACACCGGGGAGCTGTTTTTT,CASSSTPVNTGELFF,TRBV5-1,.,.,TRBJ2-2
TGCGCCAGCAGCTTGAGCGGGCGTACGAACACCGGGGAGCTGTTTTTT,CASSLSGRTNTGELFF,TRBV5-1,.,.,TRBJ2-2
TGTGCCAGCAGCCCGGGACAGTCCTACGAGCAGTACTTC,CASSPGQSYEQYF,TRBV11-1,TRBD1,.,TRBJ2-7
TGTGCCAGCAGCTCCGGGACAGGGGATCGCCAGCCCCAGCATTTT,CASSSGTGDRQPQHF,TRBV7-2,TRBD1,.,TRBJ1-5
TGTGCCAGCAGCATGAAGATGGGCGCGAACACCGGGGAGCTGTTTTTT,CASSMKMGANTGELFF,TRBV21-1,.,.,TRBJ2-2
TGTGCCAGCAGCTCTGGGCGAGGATGGACTGAAGCTTTCTTT,CASSSGRGWTEAFF,TRBV13,.,.,TRBJ1-1
TGTGCCAGCAGCTTAAGGGCCGAGAGAGAAGCTTTCTTT,CASSLRAEREAFF,TRBV7-9,.,.,TRBJ1-1
TGTGCCAGCAGCATACGGGACAGGACCACCGGGGAGCTGTTTTTT,CASSIRDRTTGELFF,TRBV7-8,TRBD1,.,TRBJ2-2
TGTGCCAGCAGCCTCAGGACTAGCGGGAACTACAATGAGCAGTTCTTC,CASSLRTSGNYNEQFF,TRBV7-9,TRBD2,.,TRBJ2-1
TGTGCCATTCAGGGGGCAAACACCGGGGAGCTGTTTTTT,CAIQGANTGELFF,TRBV19,TRBD1,once,TRBJ2-2
TGTGCCAGCAGCTCGGACAGGACCTTCTACGAGCAGTACTTC,CASSSDRTFYEQYF,TRBV7-9,TRBD1,.,TRBJ2-7
TGTGCCAGCAGTTCCCCGGGGACGAGGACTGAAGCTTTCTTT,CASSSPGTRTEAFF,TRBV6-5,.,.,TRBJ1-1
TGTGCCAGCAGCCAAGAGCTCGTCGGTGGAAACACCATATATTTT,CASSQELVGGNTIYF,TRBV14,.,.,TRBJ1-3
TGTGCCTGGAGCCCGGGACAAATAAATCAGCCCCAGCATTTT,CAWSPGQINQPQHF,TRBV30,.,.,TRBJ1-5
TGTGCCAGCACCCCAAGTGGCGTGAACACTGAAGCTTTCTTT,CASTPSGVNTEAFF,TRBV6-6,.,.,TRBJ1-1
TGCGCCAGCAGTGCCTGGGGCGGGGAGCTGTTTTTT,CASSAWGGELFF,TRBV10-1,.,once,TRBJ2-2
TGTGCCAGTAGTATAGCACAGGGGTTTACCGGGGAGCTGTTTTTT,CASSIAQGFTGELFF,TRBV19,TRBD1,.,TRBJ2-2
TGTGCCAGCAGCCGGCGAGTAAACTTCTACGAGCAGTACTTC,CASSRRVNFYEQYF,TRBV7-2,.,few,TRBJ2-7
TGTGCCAGCAGCAATTCATTATTCGGGCAGGGAGACTACGAGCAGTACTTC,CASSNSLFGQGDYEQYF,TRBV21-1,.,.,TRBJ2-7
TGTGCCAGCAGCTTAGAGTGGACTAGCTACAATGAGCAGTTCTTC,CASSLEWTSYNEQFF,TRBV7-2,TRBD2,.,TRBJ2-1